Listed here is a single T cell receptor (beta chain). The antigen is not known. V lost 0 bases, J lost 2 bases, and 5 bases stayed unmatched. CDR1 MGHRA and CDR2 YSYEKL come from the germline V gene. This CDR3 spans 16 amino acids. Measured with immunoSEQ multiplex PCR; TCRdb has only the in-frame clones, and not every one. This table holds about 60,000 clones, approximately 87% found once. These data come from a study of T cells in localized non-small cell lung cancer. Study-level points and caveats: Sequencing involved a lone tumor region, leaving heterogeneity possible. The appearance of a median approximately 60 of the top 100 tumor clones was seen in adjacent lung. Uninvolved adjacent lung, not tumor, had the highest T cell clonality.

This receptor was identified in a woman between 40 and 69 years old with stage I lung adenocarcinoma. Source: peripheral blood, taken before any cancer treatment. The chain carries TRBV4-1 and TRBJ2-3; the match to TRBD2 covers 7 bases. The CDR3 DNA is TGCGCCAGCAGCCAAGATATCGGACTAGACACAGATACGCAGTATTTT. Translation gives CASSQDIGLDTDTQYF.